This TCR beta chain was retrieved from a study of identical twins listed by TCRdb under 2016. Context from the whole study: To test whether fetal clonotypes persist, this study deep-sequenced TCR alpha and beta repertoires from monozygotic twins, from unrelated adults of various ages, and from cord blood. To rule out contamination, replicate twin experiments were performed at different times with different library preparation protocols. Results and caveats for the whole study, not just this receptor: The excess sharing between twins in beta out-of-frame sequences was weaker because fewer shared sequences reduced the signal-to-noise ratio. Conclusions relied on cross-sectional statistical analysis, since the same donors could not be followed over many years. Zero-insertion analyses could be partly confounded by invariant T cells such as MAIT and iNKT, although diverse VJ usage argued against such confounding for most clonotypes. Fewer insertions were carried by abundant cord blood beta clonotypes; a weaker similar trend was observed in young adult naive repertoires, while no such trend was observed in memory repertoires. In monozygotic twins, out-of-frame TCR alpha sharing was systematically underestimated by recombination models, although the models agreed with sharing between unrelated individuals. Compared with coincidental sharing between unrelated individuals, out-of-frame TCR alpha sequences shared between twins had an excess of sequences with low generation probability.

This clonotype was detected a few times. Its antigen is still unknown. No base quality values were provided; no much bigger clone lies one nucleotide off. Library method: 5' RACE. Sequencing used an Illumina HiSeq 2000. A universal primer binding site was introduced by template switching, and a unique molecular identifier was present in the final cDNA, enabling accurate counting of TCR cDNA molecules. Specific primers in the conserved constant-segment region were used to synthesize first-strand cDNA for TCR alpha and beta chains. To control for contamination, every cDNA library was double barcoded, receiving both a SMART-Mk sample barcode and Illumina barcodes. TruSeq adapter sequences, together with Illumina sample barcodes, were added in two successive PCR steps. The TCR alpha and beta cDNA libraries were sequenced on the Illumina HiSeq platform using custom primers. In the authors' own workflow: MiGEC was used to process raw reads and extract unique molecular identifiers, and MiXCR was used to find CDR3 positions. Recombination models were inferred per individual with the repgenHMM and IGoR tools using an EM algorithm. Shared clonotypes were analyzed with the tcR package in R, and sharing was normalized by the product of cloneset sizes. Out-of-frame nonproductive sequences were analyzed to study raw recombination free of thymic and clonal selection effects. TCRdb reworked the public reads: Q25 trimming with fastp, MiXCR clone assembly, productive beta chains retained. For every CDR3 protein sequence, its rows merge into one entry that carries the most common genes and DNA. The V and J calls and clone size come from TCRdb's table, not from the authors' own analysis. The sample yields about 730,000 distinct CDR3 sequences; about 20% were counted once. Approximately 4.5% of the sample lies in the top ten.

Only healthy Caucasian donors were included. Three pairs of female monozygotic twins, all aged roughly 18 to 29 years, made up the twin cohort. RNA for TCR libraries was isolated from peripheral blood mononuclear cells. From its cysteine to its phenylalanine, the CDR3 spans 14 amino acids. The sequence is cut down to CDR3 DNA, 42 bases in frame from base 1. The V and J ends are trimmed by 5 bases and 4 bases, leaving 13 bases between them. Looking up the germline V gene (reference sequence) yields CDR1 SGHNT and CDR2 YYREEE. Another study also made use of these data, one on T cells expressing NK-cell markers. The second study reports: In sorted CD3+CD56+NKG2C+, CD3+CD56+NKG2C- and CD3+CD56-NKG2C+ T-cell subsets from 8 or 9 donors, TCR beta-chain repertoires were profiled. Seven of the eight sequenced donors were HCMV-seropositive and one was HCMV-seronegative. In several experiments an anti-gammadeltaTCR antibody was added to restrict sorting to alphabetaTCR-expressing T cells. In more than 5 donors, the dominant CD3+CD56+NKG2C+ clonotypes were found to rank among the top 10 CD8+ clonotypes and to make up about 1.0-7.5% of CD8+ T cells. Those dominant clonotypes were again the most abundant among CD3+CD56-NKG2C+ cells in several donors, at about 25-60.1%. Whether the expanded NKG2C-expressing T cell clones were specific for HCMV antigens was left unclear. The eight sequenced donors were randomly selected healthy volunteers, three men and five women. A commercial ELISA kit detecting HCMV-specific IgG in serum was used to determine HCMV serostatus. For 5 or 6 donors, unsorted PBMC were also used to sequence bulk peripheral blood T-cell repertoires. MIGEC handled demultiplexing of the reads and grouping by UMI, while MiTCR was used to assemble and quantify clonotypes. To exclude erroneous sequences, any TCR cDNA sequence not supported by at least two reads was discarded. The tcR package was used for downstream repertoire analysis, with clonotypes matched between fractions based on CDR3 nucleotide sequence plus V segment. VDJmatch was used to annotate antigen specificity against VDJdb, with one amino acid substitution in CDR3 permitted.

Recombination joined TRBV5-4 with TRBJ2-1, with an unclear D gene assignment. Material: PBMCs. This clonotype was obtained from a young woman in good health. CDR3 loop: CASSSGEWYNEQFF. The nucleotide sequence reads TGTGCCAGCAGTTCTGGGGAATGGTACAATGAGCAGTTCTTC.